The T cell receptor beta chain described here comes from a study of T cell repertoires in cytomegalovirus infection. The overall study: Alongside well-studied HLA-B-restricted CMV epitopes, recently identified HLA-C-restricted CMV epitopes were also used.

The length of the CDR3 is 17 residues. The V gene's germline CDR1 is DFQATT and CDR2 SNEGSKA (reference sequence). Trimming took 0 bases from V and 0 from J, leaving 17 bases between them. TCRdb recomputed calls from the reads with MiXCR, one row per CDR3 protein. The top ten clones hold around 80% of a sample with approximately 120,000 distinct CDR3 sequences, roughly 30% of them seen once. This clonotype was seen only a few times. Its antigen remains unknown. General study findings and limits: Identification of carriers of CMV plus the relevant HLA was achieved through cumulative public TCR beta family frequency.

This receptor was taken from a human donor in good health (CMV status not recorded). Some clones in this sample may be carry-over from other donors' samples. Specimen: CD8+ T cells from cultured PBMCs, collected from culture after CMV antigen stimulation. This rearrangement joins TRBV20-1 to TRBJ2-5, with D unresolved. The CDR3 spells CSARDSRLWKYQETQYF. The CDR3 region has the DNA TGCAGTGCTAGAGATTCGCGGCTCTGGAAATACCAAGAGACCCAGTACTTC.